The clone carrying this T cell receptor beta chain was observed a handful of times. Its antigen is still unknown. This entry comes from a study of T-cell reconstitution after alpha-beta-depleted transplantation in children. Study-wide results and limits: At day 60, the high TCRbeta diversity found in some patients originated from recipient T cells and thymic progenitors that had survived. Reportedly, alpha-beta T cells present about two months post-transplant originated from several hundred expanded clones of graft origin. From newly produced T cells came most of the T-cell counts and diversity one year after transplant.

Unique molecular identifiers tagged the TCRbeta library. TCRdb fed the PCR reads into MiXCR, producing one record per CDR3 protein. Altogether approximately 980,000 distinct CDR3 sequences are present, about 29% being singletons, with the ten largest covering under 30%. In germline, CDR1 is SNHLY, CDR2 FYNNEI. The CDR3 spans 16 residues. After removal of 5 bases from V and 1 base from J, the junction contained 6 bases not matched to a gene. Sequenced material: PBMCs, mostly from graft donor cells, taken 360 days after TCRalphabeta/CD19-depleted stem cell transplant. The source is a boy under two years old who had a stem cell transplant for SCID, so the T cells may come from the graft donor. The chain has TRBV2 and TRBJ2-2, with 8 bases aligning to TRBD2. The CDR3 reads CASSLVAGGNTGELFF. Written as DNA, the CDR3 is TGTGCCAGCAGTCTTGTTGCGGGGGGGAACACCGGGGAGCTGTTTTTT.